This T cell receptor (beta chain) came from a study of T cells of healthy individuals. TCRdb re-called the 5' RACE reads through MiXCR, storing one row per CDR3 protein. The table includes fewer than 90,000 distinct CDR3 sequences, around 5.1% detected once. This clonotype was found many times. The CDR3 sequence is 12 residues long. Trimming at V came to 5 bases and at J to 8 bases, leaving 4 bases not matched to a gene. Germline V CDR1 and CDR2: DFQATT, SNEGSKA (reference sequence). This chain uses TRBV20-1 with TRBJ2-1; 9 nucleotides match TRBD1. The clonotype comes from a female donor in good health. CDR3 in amino acids: CSALGQGHEQFF. The CDR3 bases are TGCAGTGCTTTGGGACAGGGTCATGAGCAGTTCTTC.